The clone carrying this T cell receptor beta chain was detected ten times or more. This sample is drawn from a study of Graves' ophthalmopathy and Graves' hyperthyroidism. RNA transcripts were the source from which TCR beta CDR3 regions were amplified. RT-PCR was first run with HTBI primers, then multiplex PCR in a second round. TCRdb re-analysed the multiplex PCR reads in MiXCR, keeping a single row per CDR3 protein. The data contain roughly 1.1 million distinct CDR3 sequences, roughly 35% of them singletons. CDR1 and CDR2 from the germline V gene are DFQATT and SNEGSKA (reference sequence). The CDR3 spans 13 residues. Deletions cut 5 bases from V and 2 bases from J, with 10 bases between.

Sequenced input: peripheral blood or thyroid tissue (not recorded which). The chain has TRBV20-1 and TRBJ1-3; D unresolved. This clonotype originated in an adult man with Graves' hyperthyroidism. The CDR3 DNA is TGCAGTGCTCGCCGGGAGGCTGGAAACACCATATATTTT. Its translation: CSARREAGNTIYF.